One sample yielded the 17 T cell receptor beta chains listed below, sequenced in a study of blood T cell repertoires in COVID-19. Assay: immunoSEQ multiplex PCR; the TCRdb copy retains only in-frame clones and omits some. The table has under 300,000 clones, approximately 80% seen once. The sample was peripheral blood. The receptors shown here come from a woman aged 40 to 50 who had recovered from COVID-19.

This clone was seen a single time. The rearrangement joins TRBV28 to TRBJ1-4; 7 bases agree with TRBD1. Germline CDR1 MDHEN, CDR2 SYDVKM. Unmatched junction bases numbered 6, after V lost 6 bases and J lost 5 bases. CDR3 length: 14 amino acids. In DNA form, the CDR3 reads TGTGCCAGCAGCTCAGGGACAGAGAATGAAAAACTGTTTTTT. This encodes CASSSGTENEKLFF.

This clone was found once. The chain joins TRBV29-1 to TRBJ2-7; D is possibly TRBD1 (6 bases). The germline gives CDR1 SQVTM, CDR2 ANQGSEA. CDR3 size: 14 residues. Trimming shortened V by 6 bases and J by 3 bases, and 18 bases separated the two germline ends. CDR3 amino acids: CSVRRTVRVYEQYF. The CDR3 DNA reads TGCAGCGTGAGAAGGACAGTTCGCGTCTACGAGCAGTACTTC.

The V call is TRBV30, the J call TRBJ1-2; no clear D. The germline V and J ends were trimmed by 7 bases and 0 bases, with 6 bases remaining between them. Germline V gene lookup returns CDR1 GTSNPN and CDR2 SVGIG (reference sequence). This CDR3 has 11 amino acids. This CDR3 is CAYSANYGYTF. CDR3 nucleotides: TGTGCCTATAGTGCTAACTATGGCTACACCTTC.

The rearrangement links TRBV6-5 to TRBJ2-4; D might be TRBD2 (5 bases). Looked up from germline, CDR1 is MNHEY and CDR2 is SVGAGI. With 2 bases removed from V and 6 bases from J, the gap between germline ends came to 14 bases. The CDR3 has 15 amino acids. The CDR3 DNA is TGTGCCAGCAGTTACGAGGGTGTGCTGGGAAACATTCAGTACTTC. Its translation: CASSYEGVLGNIQYF.

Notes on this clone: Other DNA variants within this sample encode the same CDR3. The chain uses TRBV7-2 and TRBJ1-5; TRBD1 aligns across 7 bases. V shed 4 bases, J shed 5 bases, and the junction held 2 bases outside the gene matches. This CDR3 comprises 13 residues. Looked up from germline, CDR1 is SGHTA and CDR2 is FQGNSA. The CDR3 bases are TGTGCCAGCAGCTCCCAGGGGGATCAGCCCCAGCATTTT. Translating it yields CASSSQGDQPQHF.

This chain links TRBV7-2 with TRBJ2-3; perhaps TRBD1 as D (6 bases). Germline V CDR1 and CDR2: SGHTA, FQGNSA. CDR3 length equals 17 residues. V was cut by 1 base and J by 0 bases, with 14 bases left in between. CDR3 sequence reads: CASSLVGGRRSTDTQYF. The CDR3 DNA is TGTGCCAGCAGCTTAGTAGGGGGAAGGAGAAGCACAGATACGCAGTATTTT.

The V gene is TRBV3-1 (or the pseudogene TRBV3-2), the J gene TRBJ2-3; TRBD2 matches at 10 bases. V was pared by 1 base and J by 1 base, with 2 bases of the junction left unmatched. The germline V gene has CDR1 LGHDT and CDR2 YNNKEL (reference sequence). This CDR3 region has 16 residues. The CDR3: CASSQGLAGGTDTQYF. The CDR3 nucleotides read TGTGCCAGCAGCCAAGGGCTAGCGGGGGGCACAGATACGCAGTATTTT.

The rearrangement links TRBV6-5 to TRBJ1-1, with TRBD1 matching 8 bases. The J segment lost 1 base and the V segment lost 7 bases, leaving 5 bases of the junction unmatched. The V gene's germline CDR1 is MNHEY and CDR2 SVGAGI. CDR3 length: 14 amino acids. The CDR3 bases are TGTGCCAGCAATGCAGGGGGCTCGAACACTGAAGCTTTCTTT. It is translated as CASNAGGSNTEAFF.

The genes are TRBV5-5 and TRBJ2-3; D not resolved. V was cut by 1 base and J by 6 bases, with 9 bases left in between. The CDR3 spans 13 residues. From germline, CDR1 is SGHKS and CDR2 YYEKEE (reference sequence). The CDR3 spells CASSLSVSDTQYF. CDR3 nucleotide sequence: TGTGCCAGCAGCTTGTCGGTTAGCGATACGCAGTATTTT.

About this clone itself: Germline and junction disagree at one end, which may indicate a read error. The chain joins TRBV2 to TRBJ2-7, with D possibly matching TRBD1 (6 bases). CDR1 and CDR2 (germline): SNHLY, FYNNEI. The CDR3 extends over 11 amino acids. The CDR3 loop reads CASSGPGDDSF. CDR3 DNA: TGTGCCAGCAGTGGCCCAGGGGACGACTCCTTC.

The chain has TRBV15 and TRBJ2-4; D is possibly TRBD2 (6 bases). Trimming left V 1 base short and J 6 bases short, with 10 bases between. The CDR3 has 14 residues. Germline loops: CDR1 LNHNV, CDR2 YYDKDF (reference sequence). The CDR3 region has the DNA TGTGCCACCAGCAGAGGGGGGGTTGGAAACATTCAGTACTTC. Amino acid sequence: CATSRGGVGNIQYF.

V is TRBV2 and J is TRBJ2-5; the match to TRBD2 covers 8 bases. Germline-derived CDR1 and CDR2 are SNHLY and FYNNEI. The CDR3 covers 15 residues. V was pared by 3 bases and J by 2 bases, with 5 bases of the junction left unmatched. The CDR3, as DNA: TGTGCCAGCAGTGAGTTAGCGGGGAAACAAGAGACCCAGTACTTC. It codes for CASSELAGKQETQYF.

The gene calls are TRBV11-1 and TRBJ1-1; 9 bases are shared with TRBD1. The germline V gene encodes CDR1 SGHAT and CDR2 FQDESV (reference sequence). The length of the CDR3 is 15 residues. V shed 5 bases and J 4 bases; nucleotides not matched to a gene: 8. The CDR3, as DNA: TGTGCCAGCAGCCGGGACAGGGTAATTATCACTGAAGCTTTCTTT. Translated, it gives CASSRDRVIITEAFF.

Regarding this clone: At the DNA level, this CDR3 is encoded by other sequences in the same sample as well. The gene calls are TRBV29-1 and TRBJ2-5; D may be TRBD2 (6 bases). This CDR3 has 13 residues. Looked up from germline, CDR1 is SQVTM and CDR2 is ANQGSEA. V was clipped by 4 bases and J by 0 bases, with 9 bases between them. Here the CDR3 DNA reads TGCAGCGTTGCACGGGGGAACCAAGAGACCCAGTACTTC. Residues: CSVARGNQETQYF.

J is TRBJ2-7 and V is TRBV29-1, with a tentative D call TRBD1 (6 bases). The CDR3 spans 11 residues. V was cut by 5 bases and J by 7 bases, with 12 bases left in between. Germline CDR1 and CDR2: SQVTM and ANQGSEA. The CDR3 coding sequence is TGCAGCGTTCGGACAGTCGGTGAGCAGTACTTC. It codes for CSVRTVGEQYF.

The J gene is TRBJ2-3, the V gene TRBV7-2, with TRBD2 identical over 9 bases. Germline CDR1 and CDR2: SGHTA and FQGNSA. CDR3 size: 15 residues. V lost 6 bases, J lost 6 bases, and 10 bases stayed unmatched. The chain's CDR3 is CASSRGGAASDTQYF. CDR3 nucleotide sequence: TGTGCCAGCAGTCGCGGGGGGGCCGCGTCGGATACGCAGTATTTT.

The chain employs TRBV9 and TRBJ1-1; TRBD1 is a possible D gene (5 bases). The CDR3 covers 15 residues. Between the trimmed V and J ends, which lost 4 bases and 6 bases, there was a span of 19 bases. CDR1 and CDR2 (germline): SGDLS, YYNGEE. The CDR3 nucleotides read TGTGCCAGCAGCAGACAAGGGGAGGGAGGGGCTGAAGCTTTCTTT. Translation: CASSRQGEGGAEAFF.